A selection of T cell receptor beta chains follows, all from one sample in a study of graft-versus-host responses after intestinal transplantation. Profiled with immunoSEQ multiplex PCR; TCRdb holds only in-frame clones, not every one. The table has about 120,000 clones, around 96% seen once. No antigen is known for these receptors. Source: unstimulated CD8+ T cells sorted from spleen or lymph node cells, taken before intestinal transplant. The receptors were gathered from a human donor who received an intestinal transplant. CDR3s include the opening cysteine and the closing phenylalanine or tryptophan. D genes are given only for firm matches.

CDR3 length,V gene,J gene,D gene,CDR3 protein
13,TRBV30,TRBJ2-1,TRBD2,CAWSVGGVNEQFF
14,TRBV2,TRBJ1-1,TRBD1,CASREQGAHTEAFF
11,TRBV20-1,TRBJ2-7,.,CSAKYYYEQYF
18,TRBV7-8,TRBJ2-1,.,CASSSGTDQPLRHNEQFF
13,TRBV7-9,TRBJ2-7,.,CASSGRTAYEQYF
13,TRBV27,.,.,CASRPILASEQYF
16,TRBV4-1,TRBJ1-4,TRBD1,CASSQGGDRVGEKLFF
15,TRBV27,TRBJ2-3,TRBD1,CASSSGQVYTDTQYF
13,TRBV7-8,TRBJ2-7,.,CASSLSQGYEQYF
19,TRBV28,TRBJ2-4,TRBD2,CASSLGGMKFERAKNIQYF
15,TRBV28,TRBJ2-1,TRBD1,CASRYRSTGNNEQFF
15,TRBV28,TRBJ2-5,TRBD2,CASTPLAGGMETQYF
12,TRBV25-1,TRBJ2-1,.,CASSEGGHEQFF
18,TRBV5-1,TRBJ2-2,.,CASSLKGRDITNTGELFF
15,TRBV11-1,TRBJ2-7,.,CASSSGWTSSNEQYF
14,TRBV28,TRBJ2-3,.,CASSTTGATDTQYF
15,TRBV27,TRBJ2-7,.,CASSLREEEAYEQYF
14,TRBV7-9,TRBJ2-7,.,CASSLAIEDYEQYF
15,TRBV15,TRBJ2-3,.,CATSRVGETHDTQYF
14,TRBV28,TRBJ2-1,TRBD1,CASSFWDRGNEQFF
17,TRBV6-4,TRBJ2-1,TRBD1,CASRPFFQDRENNEQFF
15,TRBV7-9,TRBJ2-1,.,CASSLAGRRGNEQFF
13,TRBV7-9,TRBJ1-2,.,CASSLAPEDGYTF
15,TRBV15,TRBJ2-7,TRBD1,CATSSVGQGAYEQYF
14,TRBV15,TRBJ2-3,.,CATRRGRSTDTQYF
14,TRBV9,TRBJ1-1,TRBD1,CASGSTGGYTEAFF
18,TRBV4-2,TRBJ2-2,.,CASSQEYYLEENTGELFF
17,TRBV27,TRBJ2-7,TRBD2,CASSAMGLEVATYEQYF
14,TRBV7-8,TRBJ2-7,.,CASSLGQGLSEQYF
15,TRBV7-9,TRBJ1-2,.,CASSLELQLGGGYTF
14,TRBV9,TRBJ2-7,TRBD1,CASSAGTGGYEQYF
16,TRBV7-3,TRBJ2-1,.,CASSLRAANSYNEQFF
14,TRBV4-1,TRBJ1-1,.,CASSQDTGNTEAFF